This TCR beta chain was captured by sequencing in a study of T cell repertoires in cytomegalovirus infection. This clonotype was counted only a few times. The antigen remains undetermined. TCRdb recomputed calls from the reads with MiXCR, one row per CDR3 protein. The data contain around 360,000 distinct CDR3 sequences, about 34% of them singletons. CDR1 is SGHAT and CDR2 is FQNNGV in the germline V gene. Trimming at V came to 6 bases and at J to 3 bases, leaving 3 bases not matched to a gene. This CDR3 has 13 amino acids. The rearrangement links TRBV11-2 to TRBJ2-5; 8 nucleotides match TRBD2. The source material was cultured PBMCs, sampled from culture after CMV antigen stimulation. The TCR sequence derives from a human donor in good health (CMV status not recorded). Some clones in this sample may be carry-over from other donors' samples. CDR3 loop: CASRAGVEETQYF. In nucleotides, the CDR3 is TGTGCCAGCAGAGCGGGAGTAGAAGAGACCCAGTACTTC.